Listed below are T cell receptor beta chains from one sample, sequenced in a study of PD-1 blockade in classical Hodgkin lymphoma. Here immunoSEQ multiplex PCR was the method, and the copy in TCRdb shows in-frame clones only, minus some. This table holds 41,000 or so clones, roughly three quarters found once. Sequenced here: peripheral blood mononuclear cells (PBMCs), sampled at baseline. The receptors were sampled from a human donor with classical Hodgkin lymphoma. Each CDR3 is given with its conserved first and last residue. The order of the fields is J gene, V gene, D gene, clone size, CDR3 DNA, CDR3 protein. A D gene is named only where the DNA matches it firmly. Rows may omit the clone size; those that give it use once, few, many or a size class.

TRBJ1-1,TRBV15,-,-,TGTGCCACCAGCAGAGAGAGGGGCCCGAGTACTGAAGCTTTCTTT,CATSRERGPSTEAFF
TRBJ1-5,TRBV19,-,few,TGTGCCAGTACCTGGGAAGGGGGCAATCAGCCCCAGCATTTT,CASTWEGGNQPQHF
TRBJ1-2,TRBV7-2,-,-,TGTGCCAGCACCCCAGGGGACAATAACTATGGCTACACCTTC,CASTPGDNNYGYTF
TRBJ2-7,TRBV4-1,-,-,TGCGCCAGCAGCCGTCTCGCGCAGGGAGGGGGAGCCGAGCAGTACTTC,CASSRLAQGGGAEQYF
TRBJ1-5,TRBV7-3,-,-,TGTGCCAGCAGCTTAAAGGGGGAGGGTCAGCCCCAGCATTTT,CASSLKGEGQPQHF
TRBJ1-4,TRBV6-5,-,-,TGTGCCAGCAGTTACTCACAGGGAGGCACTAATGAAAAACTGTTTTTT,CASSYSQGGTNEKLFF
TRBJ1-1,TRBV12-5,-,few,TGTGCTAGTGGACAGGGAACTCTTTACACTGAAGCTTTCTTT,CASGQGTLYTEAFF
TRBJ1-4,TRBV6-5,-,-,TGTGCCAGCACCTCCCGCCGGTCAACTAATGAAAAACTGTTTTTT,CASTSRRSTNEKLFF
TRBJ2-2,TRBV4-2,-,medium-sized,TGTGCCAGCGGGGCTCCCAACACCGGGGAGCTGTTTTTT,CASGAPNTGELFF
TRBJ2-7,TRBV19,-,-,TGTGCCAGTAGTTTATCACTAGTATACGAGCAGTACTTC,CASSLSLVYEQYF
TRBJ2-5,TRBV6-1,TRBD2,-,TGTGCCAGCAAGAACCTAGCGGGGGTCCAAGAGACCCAGTACTTC,CASKNLAGVQETQYF
TRBJ1-3,TRBV7-2,TRBD1,-,TGTGCCAGCAGCCTTCGCCGACAGGGGTTCGGGAACACCATATATTTT,CASSLRRQGFGNTIYF
TRBJ2-7,TRBV11-3,-,once,TGTGCCAGCAGCTTAAGGGGGAGCGGATCCTACGAGCAGTACTTC,CASSLRGSGSYEQYF
TRBJ2-5,TRBV9,TRBD1,-,TGTGCCAGCAGCAGTACTCGGGCCGGGACAGAAAAAGAGACCCAGTACTTC,CASSSTRAGTEKETQYF
TRBJ2-1,TRBV7-2,-,-,TGTGCCAGCAGCCCTAAGAGCTCCTACAATGAGCAGTTCTTC,CASSPKSSYNEQFF
TRBJ1-2,TRBV28,-,-,TGTGCCAGCAGCCGCGGGACTCTATATGGCTACACCTTC,CASSRGTLYGYTF
TRBJ2-7,TRBV9,TRBD1,medium-sized,TGTGCCAGCAGCATCGGACAGGGCGACGAGCAGTACTTC,CASSIGQGDEQYF
TRBJ2-6,TRBV7-9,TRBD1,-,TGTGCCAGCAGCTTATATTCCTACAGGGGTTCGGGGGCCAACGTCCTGACTTTC,CASSLYSYRGSGANVLTF
TRBJ1-4,TRBV27,-,few,TGTGCCAGCAGTTTGAGGCAGGGTGAAAAACTGTTTTTT,CASSLRQGEKLFF
TRBJ1-1,TRBV29-1,-,-,TGCAGCGTTTGGGTACAGGGTCGGACTGAAGCTTTCTTT,CSVWVQGRTEAFF
TRBJ1-2,TRBV6-5,-,-,TGTGCCAGCAGTTTTCTAACCGTTAACTATGGCTACACCTTC,CASSFLTVNYGYTF
TRBJ1-1,TRBV18,-,-,TGTGCCAGCTCACCACCCCCATTCCCTGAAGCTTTCTTT,CASSPPPFPEAFF
TRBJ2-7,TRBV6-5,TRBD2,-,TGTGCCAGCACCACGTCAGGGGCGGGAGGACGGGAGCAGTACTTC,CASTTSGAGGREQYF
TRBJ2-7,TRBV27,TRBD1,-,TGTGCCTCGCAGCTGGGGCCTGGGACAGCTGTCTTC,CASQLGPGTAVF
TRBJ1-1,TRBV7-9,-,-,TGTGCCAGCAGCGAAGCCCGGGGAGGCACTGAAGCTTTCTTT,CASSEARGGTEAFF
TRBJ2-2,TRBV19,TRBD1,-,TGTGCCGGAAAGGTGGGACAGGGCGACACCGGGGAGCTGTTTTTT,CAGKVGQGDTGELFF
TRBJ1-4,TRBV28,TRBD1,few,TGTGCCAGCAGAGCGACAGGGGGGCCGCAAAAACTGTTTTTT,CASRATGGPQKLFF
TRBJ1-1,TRBV5-4,-,-,TGTGCCAGCAGCTTGGACAGAGTGAACACTGAAGCTTTCTTT,CASSLDRVNTEAFF
TRBJ1-5,TRBV19,-,-,TGTGCCAGTGCCGAGTTCCGGGCCGACTTTGGGCAGCCCCAGCATTTT,CASAEFRADFGQPQHF
TRBJ2-2,TRBV19,TRBD2,-,TGTGCCAGTAGTCCTTTAGCGGGTGACACCGGGGAGCTGTTTTTT,CASSPLAGDTGELFF
TRBJ1-2,TRBV5-3,-,-,TGTGCCAGCAGCTCAGACGGAAACTATGGCTACACCTTC,CASSSDGNYGYTF
TRBJ2-2,TRBV19,TRBD2,few,TGTGCCAGTAGTATGGGGCTAGCGGGACCGAACACCGGGGAGCTGTTTTTT,CASSMGLAGPNTGELFF
TRBJ1-2,TRBV6-5,TRBD1,-,TGTGCCAGCAGTTACCGAAGGACAGGCCTTAACTATGGCTACACCTTC,CASSYRRTGLNYGYTF
TRBJ2-7,TRBV15,TRBD1,-,TGTGCCACCAGCCCAGACAGGGCCTCCTACGAGCAGTACTTC,CATSPDRASYEQYF
TRBJ2-7,TRBV19,-,-,TGTGCCAGTAGCCGACAGGAGTACGAGCAGTACTTC,CASSRQEYEQYF
TRBJ2-7,TRBV7-9,TRBD1,-,TGTGCCAGCAGCGGAGGACAGGCCTACGAGCAGTACTTC,CASSGGQAYEQYF
TRBJ1-5,TRBV6-1,-,-,TGTGCCAGCGCTCACGATCAGCCCCAGCATTTT,CASAHDQPQHF
TRBJ2-5,TRBV7-9,TRBD1,-,TGTGCCAGCAGCCCTCAGACAGGGGAAGAGACCCAGTACTTC,CASSPQTGEETQYF
TRBJ2-7,TRBV30,-,-,TGTGCCTGGATTCTAGGGAACACCTACGAGCAGTACTTC,CAWILGNTYEQYF
TRBJ1-3,TRBV5-4,TRBD1,-,TGTGCCAGCAGCATGAGCCTTGGGACAGGACCAAACACCATATATTTT,CASSMSLGTGPNTIYF
TRBJ1-5,TRBV6-5,-,-,TGTGCCAGCAGTTACTCGGGAAATGGTGAGCCCCAGCATTTT,CASSYSGNGEPQHF
TRBJ1-2,TRBV6-1,-,-,TGTGCCAGCAGTGACCAGGGTTTTGAAGGCTACACCTTC,CASSDQGFEGYTF
TRBJ2-1,TRBV11-2,TRBD2,few,TGTGCCAGCAGCTTAGAGCTAGCGGGGGCCTACAATGAGCAGTTCTTC,CASSLELAGAYNEQFF
TRBJ1-5,TRBV6-1,TRBD1,-,TGTGCCAGCAGTCCGGGACAGATCTCGAATCAGCCCCAGCATTTT,CASSPGQISNQPQHF
TRBJ2-3,TRBV19,TRBD2,-,TGTGCCAGTACCCGAGGGGGGACTAGCGGGGCCCGGGATACGCAGTATTTT,CASTRGGTSGARDTQYF
TRBJ1-1,TRBV2,-,-,TGTGCCAGCAGGGGGGGGCCGAACACTGAAGCTTTCTTT,CASRGGPNTEAFF